This T cell receptor beta chain was obtained from a study of T-cell reconstitution after alpha-beta-depleted transplantation in children. Researchers prepared the TCRbeta library using unique molecular identifiers, the study reports. MiXCR was run by TCRdb on the PCR reads, yielding one entry per CDR3 protein. The table has approximately 93,000 distinct CDR3 sequences, roughly 8% seen once. Trimming stripped 5 bases from V and 0 bases from J, with 9 bases between. The CDR3 extends over 14 amino acids. This clonotype was recorded a few times. Source: PBMCs from the stem cell graft donor, taken from the stem cell graft. The TCR sequence derives from a human donor who donated a stem cell graft to a child with congenital amegakaryocytic thrombocytopenia. J is TRBJ2-3 and V is TRBV12-3 or TRBV12-4; D may match TRBD1 or TRBD2 (5 bases each). This chain's CDR3 is CASSRDGSTDTQYF. The CDR3 bases are TGTGCCAGCAGTCGGGACGGTAGCACAGATACGCAGTATTTT.